This T cell receptor (beta chain) was retrieved from a study of molecular identifiers for immune sequencing clone quantification. A note on this clonotype: Its antigen is unknown.

MiXCR, applied by TCRdb to the PCR reads, yields one record per CDR3 protein. The sample lists 490,000 or so distinct CDR3 sequences; 25% were seen once. CDR1 is MNHEY, CDR2 SMNVEV, per germline (reference sequence). V lost 4 bases to trimming and J lost 8 bases, with 14 bases between them. The CDR3 length is 13 residues. Study-level points and caveats: Effector cells had over 99% of their molecules in clones above 20 RNA copies, while naive cells had under 1%.

The sequence was collected from a human donor in good health. Some libraries in this study had Jurkat cell RNA spiked in. The source material was naive CD8+ T cells from blood, with Jurkat cell RNA spiked in. The subset: FACS-sorted CD8+CD4-CCR7+CD45RA+ naive T cells. The chain employs TRBV27 and TRBJ1-2, with D possibly being TRBD1 (5 bases). DNA of the CDR3: TGTGCCAGCAGTTGGACAAGGGATCGCGGCTACACCTTC. Protein: CASSWTRDRGYTF.